A single sample gave rise to the 20 T cell receptor beta chains below, sequenced in a study of blood T cell repertoires in COVID-19. Sequencing was performed with immunoSEQ multiplex PCR; in TCRdb, only in-frame clones are kept and a portion is missing. The sample carries about 110,000 clones, 76% recorded once. What was sequenced was peripheral blood. Receptors were obtained from a woman of 80 years or more with acute or convalescent COVID-19.

This chain's CDR3 is CASSLAEAANEKLFF. The DNA for the CDR3 is TGTGCCAGCAGCTTAGCCGAGGCAGCAAATGAAAAACTGTTTTTT. This rearrangement joins TRBV7-8 to TRBJ1-4; no reliable D call. This CDR3 has 15 amino acids. Trimming cost V 0 bases and J 5 bases, with 10 bases left between them. Looked up from germline, CDR1 is SGHVS and CDR2 is FQNEAQ.

V usage is TRBV7-9 and J usage is TRBJ2-5; TRBD2 aligns across 11 bases. The length of the CDR3 is 15 residues. V shed 5 bases, J shed 4 bases, and the junction held 6 bases outside the gene matches. Germline CDR1 SEHNR, CDR2 FQNEAQ (reference sequence). CDR3 coding DNA: TGTGCCAGCAGCCCTATAGCGGGAGGGGGAGAGACCCAGTACTTC. This translates into CASSPIAGGGETQYF.

This clone was found once. A junction boundary mismatches the germline segment, possibly from a read error. The chain has TRBV6-2 or TRBV6-3 and TRBJ2-4; D perhaps matches TRBD2 (6 bases). This CDR3 comprises 17 residues. The germline V gene encodes CDR1 MNHEY and CDR2 SVGEGT. In DNA form, the CDR3 reads TGTGCCGGCAGTTCCCGGGCGGGGTCCGTAGCCAAAAACATTCAGTACTTC. Residues: CAGSSRAGSVAKNIQYF.

The chain employs TRBV10-2 and TRBJ1-5; 10 bases map to TRBD1. The V gene's germline CDR1 is WSHSY and CDR2 SAAADI. V trimming: 5 bases; J trimming: 5 bases; junction bases outside the gene matches: 3. The CDR3 is 14 amino acids. The DNA for the CDR3 is TGCGCCAGCAGTAGGACAGGGGGGGATCAGCCCCAGCATTTT. Translating gives CASSRTGGDQPQHF.

The rearrangement links TRBV19 to TRBJ2-7; 8 bases match TRBD1. This CDR3 has 14 amino acids. Looked up from germline, CDR1 is LNHDA and CDR2 is SQIVND (reference sequence). The junction had 4 bases not matched to a gene; V was cut back by 6 bases and J by 0 bases. As DNA, the CDR3 is TGTGCCAGTAGGACAGGGGCGAGCTCCTACGAGCAGTACTTC. Its protein is CASRTGASSYEQYF.

V and J are TRBV5-1 and TRBJ2-5; D gene uncertain. The germline V gene encodes CDR1 SGHRS and CDR2 YFSETQ. The CDR3 sequence is 14 residues long. V lost 4 bases and J lost 2, with 12 bases in between. Written as DNA, the CDR3 is TGCGCCAGCAGCCCGACAATTCCTCAAGAGACCCAGTACTTC. It is translated as CASSPTIPQETQYF. The full variable domain, its missing parts supplied by reference TRBV5-1 and TRBJ2-5, is KAGVTQTPRYLIKTRGQQVTLSCSPISGHRSVSWYQQTPGQGLQFLFEYFSETQRNKGNFPGRFSGRQFSNSRSEMNVSTLELGDSALYLCASSPTIPQETQYFGPGTRLLVL.

The rearrangement uses TRBV11-2 and TRBJ2-2; weak D call: TRBD2 (5 bases). This CDR3 contains 15 residues. The germline V gene encodes CDR1 SGHAT and CDR2 FQNNGV. Trimming pared 5 bases from V and 6 bases from J, leaving 16 bases between. This CDR3 reads CASSPSRVVAGELFF. CDR3 nucleotides: TGTGCCAGCAGCCCCTCGAGGGTTGTGGCCGGGGAGCTGTTTTTT.

This clone was recorded a few times. V usage is TRBV28 and J usage is TRBJ2-7; TRBD2 might be the D (6 bases). The CDR3 runs 13 residues. The V gene lost 2 bases and the J gene lost 1 base, with 6 bases spanning the gap. Germline-derived CDR1 and CDR2 are MDHEN and SYDVKM. The CDR3 loop is CASSLGGSYEQYF. DNA of the CDR3: TGTGCCAGCAGTTTAGGGGGGTCCTACGAGCAGTACTTC.

This chain joins TRBV27 and TRBJ1-1; unclear D gene. Looked up from germline, CDR1 is MNHEY and CDR2 is SMNVEV (reference sequence). V dropped 7 bases and J dropped 2 bases, with 11 bases sitting between them. The CDR3 sequence is 13 residues long. CDR3 protein: CASTSEGNTEAFF. For the CDR3, the DNA is TGTGCCAGCACCTCGGAGGGTAACACTGAAGCTTTCTTT.

The chain combines TRBV4-3 with TRBJ1-2; TRBD1 might be the D (6 bases). In germline, CDR1 is LGHNA, CDR2 YSLEER. The CDR3 runs to 13 residues. V lost 4 bases and J lost 4, with 10 bases in between. CDR3 nucleotide sequence: TGCGCCAGCAGCCTTGGACAGTCCTATGGCTACACCTTC. This translates into CASSLGQSYGYTF.

J is TRBJ2-2 and V is TRBV28; a weak D match, TRBD1 (5 bases). The germline V gene encodes CDR1 MDHEN and CDR2 SYDVKM. The CDR3 runs to 13 residues. Trimming pared 8 bases from V and 4 bases from J, leaving 11 bases between. The CDR3 DNA follows: TGTGCCAGCCTAGACAGTTCCACCGGGGAGCTGTTTTTT. Protein sequence: CASLDSSTGELFF. The variable domain in full, completed from reference TRBV28 and TRBJ2-2, reads DVKVTQSSRYLVKRTGEKVFLECVQDMDHENMFWYRQDPGLGLRLIYFSYDVKMKEKGDIPEGYSVSREKKERFSLILESASTNQTSMYLCASLDSSTGELFFGEGSRLTVL.

This sequence joins TRBV5-4 and TRBJ2-3; 8 positions match TRBD1. The germline gives CDR1 SGHNT, CDR2 YYREEE (reference sequence). V dropped 0 bases and J dropped 4; count of bases not matched to a gene: 4. This CDR3 contains 15 residues. The CDR3, as DNA: TGTGCCAGCAGCTTGGGGCAGGGGGCGGCAGATACGCAGTATTTT. Its translation is CASSLGQGAADTQYF.

The chain uses TRBV7-7 and TRBJ2-5; D remains unclear. Germline V CDR1 and CDR2: SSHAT, FNYEAQ (reference sequence). Trimming removed 4 bases at V and 1 base at J, with 7 bases between. This CDR3 region has 13 residues. CDR3 protein: CASSYSSQETQYF. As DNA, the CDR3 is TGTGCCAGCAGCTATAGCAGCCAAGAGACCCAGTACTTC.

The chain joins TRBV15 to TRBJ2-5, with a tentative D call TRBD1 (6 bases). This CDR3 is 14 amino acids long. The ends were cut back, 1 base at V and 5 bases at J, with 11 bases in the middle. The germline V gene has CDR1 LNHNV and CDR2 YYDKDF (reference sequence). In nucleotides, the CDR3 is TGTGCCACCAGCAGAGCGTCCCAGGGGGAGACCCAGTACTTC. Encoded protein: CATSRASQGETQYF.

J is TRBJ1-2 and V is TRBV5-1; 10 positions agree with TRBD1. Germline CDR1 is SGHRS and CDR2 is YFSETQ. The CDR3 loop spans 17 amino acids. The J segment lost 2 bases and the V segment lost 3 bases, leaving 10 bases of the junction unmatched. The CDR3 spells CASSSGTGAFRNYGYTF. The DNA for the CDR3 is TGCGCCAGCAGCTCCGGGACAGGGGCCTTCAGGAACTATGGCTACACCTTC.

The J gene is TRBJ1-1, the V gene TRBV14; tentatively, D is TRBD1 (6 bases). Trimming pared 5 bases from V and 1 base from J, leaving 8 bases between. The CDR3 runs 13 residues. Germline-derived CDR1 and CDR2 are SGHDN and FVKESK. The CDR3 DNA follows: TGTGCCAGCAGCGGACAGCAGAACACTGAAGCTTTCTTT. As protein: CASSGQQNTEAFF. The full variable domain, with the rest looked up from reference TRBV14 and TRBJ1-1, is EAGVTQFPSHSVIEKGQTVTLRCDPISGHDNLYWYRRVMGKEIKFLLHFVKESKQDESGMPNNRFLAERTGGTYSTLKVQPAELEDSGVYFCASSGQQNTEAFFGQGTRLTVV.

The chain links TRBV2 to TRBJ2-7, with D tentatively TRBD1 (6 bases). This CDR3 region has 14 residues. Trimming took 7 bases from V and 3 from J, leaving 16 bases between them. CDR1 is SNHLY and CDR2 is FYNNEI in the germline V gene. The CDR3 here is CASTLGGQDYEQYF. The CDR3 region has the DNA TGTGCCAGCACCCTTGGGGGACAAGACTACGAGCAGTACTTC. Using reference TRBV2 and TRBJ2-7 for the parts outside the CDR3, the full variable domain is EPEVTQTPSHQVTQMGQEVILRCVPISNHLYFYWYRQILGQKVEFLVSFYNNEISEKSEIFDDQFSVERPDGSNFTLKIRSTKLEDSAMYFCASTLGGQDYEQYFGPGTRLTVT.

The chain is built from TRBV29-1 and TRBJ2-5; 9 bases line up with TRBD2. V was pared by 3 bases and J by 5 bases, with 7 bases of the junction left unmatched. Germline V gene lookup returns CDR1 SQVTM and CDR2 ANQGSEA. The CDR3 is made up of 14 amino acids. The CDR3 DNA is TGCAGCGTTGAGCTGGGGGCGGGAGGGGAGACCCAGTACTTC. Translated: CSVELGAGGETQYF.

The CDR3 loop is CASSAGQDREQYF. In DNA, the CDR3 is TGTGCCAGCAGCGCTGGACAGGACCGCGAGCAGTACTTC. This chain uses TRBV6-5 with TRBJ2-7; 7 bases match TRBD1. Per germline, CDR1 MNHEY and CDR2 SVGAGI. The CDR3 has 13 amino acids. Trimming removed 6 bases from V and 6 bases from J; junction bases left unmatched: 8.

This clone was picked up a small number of times. The V call is TRBV30, the J call TRBJ2-5; D uncertain. Between the trimmed V and J ends, which lost 0 bases and 4 bases, there was a span of 9 bases. Germline values: CDR1 GTSNPN, CDR2 SVGIG (reference sequence). The CDR3 is 13 residues long. The CDR3 coding sequence is TGTGCCTGGAGTGTACCCGGGTCAGAGACCCAGTACTTC. It is translated as CAWSVPGSETQYF. The full variable domain, completed using reference TRBV30 and TRBJ2-5, is SQTIHQWPATLVQPVGSPLSLECTVEGTSNPNLYWYRQAAGRGLQLLFYSVGIGQISSEVPQNLSASRPQDRQFILSSKKLLLSDSGFYLCAWSVPGSETQYFGPGTRLLVL.